A selection of T cell receptor beta chains follows, all from one sample in a study. TCRdb re-analysed the 5' RACE reads in MiXCR, keeping a single row per CDR3 protein. The data contain approximately 37,000 distinct CDR3 sequences, approximately 20% of them singletons. What was sequenced was naive CD4+ T cells sorted from a lymph node. The receptors stem from a female donor with breast cancer. Each CDR3 is given with its conserved first and last residue. A D gene is named only where the DNA matches it firmly. Clone size is shown for a subset of rows, as once, few, many or a class of expanded clone.

TRBJ1-2	.	TRBV18	few	CASSPVQELYGYTF	TGTGCCAGCTCACCCGTACAGGAGCTCTATGGCTACACCTTC
TRBJ2-3	.	TRBV5-1	many	CASSLNRGTDTQYF	TGCGCCAGCAGCTTGAACCGAGGCACAGATACGCAGTATTTT
TRBJ2-7	.	TRBV7-6	many	CASSQQGIEQYF	TGTGCCAGCAGCCAACAGGGTATCGAGCAGTACTTC
TRBJ2-3	.	TRBV4-2	.	CASSQAGGVIDTQYF	TGTGCCAGCAGCCAAGCAGGCGGGGTGATAGATACGCAGTATTTT
TRBJ2-7	TRBD1	TRBV5-1	few	CASRDRGNSYEQYF	TGCGCCAGCCGGGACAGGGGGAACTCCTACGAGCAGTACTTC
TRBJ2-5	TRBD2	TRBV5-6	many	CASSSWREGLMWETQYF	TGTGCCAGCAGTTCCTGGCGGGAGGGCCTGATGTGGGAGACCCAGTACTTC
TRBJ1-3	.	TRBV7-9	few	CASLQGTGNTIYF	TGTGCCAGCTTACAGGGTACTGGAAACACCATATATTTT
TRBJ1-2	TRBD1	TRBV5-1	many	CASSLSGTGGGYTF	TGCGCCAGCAGCTTGTCGGGGACAGGGGGAGGCTACACCTTC
TRBJ1-2	.	TRBV29-1	many	CSVQGGQNYGERGYTF	TGCAGCGTGCAAGGAGGCCAGAATTACGGAGAGCGGGGCTACACCTTC
TRBJ2-3	TRBD2	TRBV20-1	few	CSAPGGSTDTQYF	TGCAGTGCTCCCGGGGGGAGCACAGATACGCAGTATTTT
TRBJ2-5	TRBD1	TRBV4-1	many	CASSNPGKTGGETQYF	TGCGCCAGCAGCAACCCAGGAAAAACAGGGGGAGAGACCCAGTACTTC
TRBJ2-7	.	TRBV20-1	.	CSADHPDIHYEQYF	TGCAGTGCCGATCATCCGGACATACACTACGAGCAGTACTTC
TRBJ1-2	.	TRBV6-6	many	CASSYEGGGGYTF	TGTGCCAGCAGTTACGAGGGCGGCGGGGGCTACACCTTC
TRBJ1-2	TRBD1	TRBV3-1	many	CASSQDRGQGTYGYTF	TGTGCCAGCAGCCAAGATCGAGGACAGGGGACCTATGGCTACACCTTC
TRBJ2-6	.	TRBV5-1	few	CASSPWASAGKGFSGANVLTF	TGCGCCAGCAGCCCCTGGGCCTCTGCAGGGAAGGGTTTCTCTGGGGCCAACGTCCTGACTTTC
TRBJ1-5	.	TRBV27	few	CASSFTWRVGSNQPQHF	TGTGCCAGCAGTTTTACATGGAGGGTTGGGAGCAATCAGCCCCAGCATTTT
TRBJ2-7	.	TRBV24-1	once	CATNNWDGNYEQYF	TGTGCCACCAATAACTGGGACGGAAACTACGAGCAGTACTTC
TRBJ2-5	.	TRBV5-1	.	CASASGPPGGTQYF	TGCGCCAGCGCCTCGGGGCCCCCCGGGGGCACCCAGTACTTC
TRBJ1-4	.	TRBV5-1	.	CASSPTGSTNEKLFF	TGCGCCAGCAGCCCTACAGGGTCAACTAATGAAAAACTGTTTTTT
TRBJ2-7	.	TRBV3-1	.	CASSPLTTSYEQYF	TGTGCCAGCAGCCCACTGACAACTAGCTACGAGCAGTACTTC
TRBJ1-2	.	TRBV5-1	few	CASSLGADDGYTF	TGCGCCAGCAGCTTGGGAGCAGATGATGGCTACACCTTC
TRBJ1-2	TRBD1	TRBV20-1	few	CSARDSDRYNYGYTF	TGCAGTGCTAGAGATTCGGACAGGTACAACTATGGCTACACCTTC
TRBJ1-2	.	TRBV7-2	few	CASSPLAQGGGYTF	TGTGCCAGCAGCCCACTAGCCCAAGGTGGTGGCTACACCTTC